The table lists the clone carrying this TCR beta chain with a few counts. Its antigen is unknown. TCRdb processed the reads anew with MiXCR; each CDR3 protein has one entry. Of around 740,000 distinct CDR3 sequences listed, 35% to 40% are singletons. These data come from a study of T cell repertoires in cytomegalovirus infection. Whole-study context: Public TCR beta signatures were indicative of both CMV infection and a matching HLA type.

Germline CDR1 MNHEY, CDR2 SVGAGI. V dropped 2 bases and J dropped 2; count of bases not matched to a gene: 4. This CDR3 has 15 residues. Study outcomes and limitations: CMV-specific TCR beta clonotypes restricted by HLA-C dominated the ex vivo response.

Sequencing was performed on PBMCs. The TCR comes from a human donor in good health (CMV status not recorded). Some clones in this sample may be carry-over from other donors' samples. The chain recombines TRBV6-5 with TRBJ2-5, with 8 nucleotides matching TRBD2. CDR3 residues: CASSYGRGAQETQYF. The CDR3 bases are TGTGCCAGCAGTTACGGGCGGGGGGCTCAAGAGACCCAGTACTTC.